The 28 T cell receptor beta chains given below trace back to one sample, sequenced in a study of T-cell reconstitution after alpha-beta-depleted transplantation in children. Unique molecular identifiers were used in preparing the TCRbeta library. TCRdb fed the PCR reads into MiXCR, producing one record per CDR3 protein. The sample has about 980,000 distinct CDR3 sequences, less than 30% seen once. Source: PBMCs, mostly from graft donor cells, taken 360 days after TCRalphabeta/CD19-depleted stem cell transplant. Source of these receptors: a boy in the first two years of life who had a stem cell transplant for SCID, so the T cells may come from the graft donor.

This clonotype was detected once. The CDR3 sequence: CASSYGTSGVGNEQFF. The CDR3 DNA sequence: TGTGCCAGCAGTTACGGGACTAGCGGAGTGGGCAATGAGCAGTTCTTC. The J gene is TRBJ2-1, the V gene TRBV11-2; 11 bases line up with TRBD2. V lost 6 bases, J lost 6 bases, and 10 bases stayed unmatched. There are 16 residues in the CDR3. CDR1 is SGHAT and CDR2 is FQNNGV in the germline V gene. Full variable domain (remainder filled in from reference TRBV11-2 and TRBJ2-1): EAGVAQSPRYKIIEKRQSVAFWCNPISGHATLYWYQQILGQGPKLLIQFQNNGVVDDSQLPKDRFSAERLKGVDSTLKIQPAKLEDSAVYLCASSYGTSGVGNEQFFGPGTRLTVL.

V usage is TRBV6-5 and J usage is TRBJ1-2; 8 bases match TRBD1. CDR1 MNHEY and CDR2 SVGAGI come from the germline V gene. The length of the CDR3 is 15 residues. V was clipped by 0 bases and J by 7 bases; unmatched bases: 7. The CDR3 loop reads CASSYSRGTGAGYTF. CDR3 nucleotides: TGTGCCAGCAGTTACTCGAGAGGGACAGGTGCTGGCTACACCTTC.

There are a few counts of this clonotype. The CDR3 here is CASRYRASGSTDTQYF. CDR3 nucleotides: TGTGCCAGCAGGTATCGGGCTAGCGGAAGCACAGATACGCAGTATTTT. This chain uses TRBV2 with TRBJ2-3; TRBD2 aligns across 7 bases. The CDR3 is 16 amino acids. The V segment lost 6 bases and the J segment 0 bases; nucleotides outside the gene matches: 9. Germline CDR1 SNHLY, CDR2 FYNNEI.

This clonotype was counted ten times or more. This chain joins TRBV12-3 or TRBV12-4 and TRBJ1-3; D is unresolved. CDR3 length equals 16 residues. Trimming removed 3 bases at V and 0 bases at J, with 12 bases between. The CDR3 nucleotides read TGTGCCAGCAGTTTTGGGATAGCTTCCTCTGGAAACACCATATATTTT. This codes for CASSFGIASSGNTIYF.

This clonotype was recorded a few times. The chain is built from TRBV10-3 and TRBJ2-3; 16 bases fit TRBD2. J was trimmed by 4 bases and V by 10 bases; bases with no gene match: 5. CDR1 ENHRY and CDR2 SYGVKD come from the germline V gene. This CDR3 has 15 amino acids. The CDR3 reads CASGTSGGAADTQYF. The CDR3 nucleotides read TGTGCCAGCGGGACTAGCGGGGGGGCCGCAGATACGCAGTATTTT.

The chain has TRBV20-1 and TRBJ2-7; D is uncertain. The CDR3 spans 12 residues. The germline gives CDR1 DFQATT, CDR2 SNEGSKA (reference sequence). Between the trimmed V and J ends, which lost 0 bases and 6 bases, there was a span of 9 bases. The CDR3 sequence is CSAREGEGEQYF. Here the CDR3 DNA reads TGCAGTGCTAGAGAAGGTGAAGGCGAGCAGTACTTC.

This clonotype was counted only a few times. V gene TRBV28 combines with J gene TRBJ1-1; D perhaps matches TRBD1 (5 bases). The germline V and J ends were trimmed by 8 bases and 8 bases, with 15 bases remaining between them. The length of the CDR3 is 12 residues. The germline gives CDR1 MDHEN, CDR2 SYDVKM. The CDR3 loop is CASGGGTWEAFF. CDR3 bases: TGTGCCAGCGGTGGGGGGACGTGGGAAGCTTTCTTT. The whole variable domain, filled in from reference TRBV28 and TRBJ1-1, reads DVKVTQSSRYLVKRTGEKVFLECVQDMDHENMFWYRQDPGLGLRLIYFSYDVKMKEKGDIPEGYSVSREKKERFSLILESASTNQTSMYLCASGGGTWEAFFGQGTRLTVV.

This clonotype was observed a handful of times. The chain is built from TRBV3-1 and TRBJ2-2; 8 bases are shared with TRBD1. The CDR3 has 16 amino acids. Germline trimming cut 2 bases from V and 1 base from J; bases unmatched to any gene: 3. CDR1 and CDR2 from the germline V gene are LGHDT and YNNKEL (reference sequence). CDR3 protein: CASSQRGTGNTGELFF. CDR3 bases: TGTGCCAGCAGCCAACGGGGGACAGGGAACACCGGGGAGCTGTTTTTT.

This clonotype has a handful of counts. This sequence joins TRBV5-1 and TRBJ1-1, with TRBD1 identical over 8 bases. V shed 3 bases, J shed 4 bases, and the junction held 5 bases outside the gene matches. The CDR3 has 14 residues. CDR1 is SGHRS, CDR2 YFSETQ, per germline. The CDR3 coding sequence is TGCGCCAGCAGCTCAGAGGACAGGGCCACTGAAGCTTTCTTT. Protein product: CASSSEDRATEAFF. Variable domain in full (rest from reference TRBV5-1 and TRBJ1-1): KAGVTQTPRYLIKTRGQQVTLSCSPISGHRSVSWYQQTPGQGLQFLFEYFSETQRNKGNFPGRFSGRQFSNSRSEMNVSTLELGDSALYLCASSSEDRATEAFFGQGTRLTVV.

This clonotype was detected a few times. J is TRBJ2-7 and V is TRBV3-1; D gene unclear. CDR3 length: 14 residues. CDR1 is LGHDT, CDR2 YNNKEL, per germline (reference sequence). The germline V and J ends were trimmed by 4 bases and 3 bases, with 13 bases remaining between them. In DNA form, the CDR3 reads TGTGCCAGCAGCCCTCGGGCAGAAATCTACGAGCAGTACTTC. Translated, it gives CASSPRAEIYEQYF.

The rearrangement links TRBV6-1 to TRBJ1-2; 8 bases align to TRBD1. Trimming cost V 6 bases and J 2 bases; bases outside gene matches: 8. The germline V gene encodes CDR1 MNHNS and CDR2 SASEGT. The CDR3 spans 15 residues. CDR3 region: CASRSDRGRNYGYTF. DNA of the CDR3: TGTGCCAGCAGATCCGACAGGGGAAGAAACTATGGCTACACCTTC.

This clonotype turned up a few times. The chain recombines TRBV28 with TRBJ1-3; TRBD1 matches at 8 bases. This CDR3 spans 16 amino acids. Trimming at V came to 3 bases and at J to 0 bases, leaving 4 bases not matched to a gene. Germline V gene sequence: CDR1 MDHEN, CDR2 SYDVKM. CDR3 protein: CASSLDRESSGNTIYF. The CDR3, as DNA: TGTGCCAGCAGTTTGGACAGGGAGAGCTCTGGAAACACCATATATTTT.

The V gene is TRBV10-3, the J gene TRBJ2-5; 13 nucleotides agree with TRBD2. The length of the CDR3 is 17 residues. Germline V gives CDR1 ENHRY, CDR2 SYGVKD. V lost 3 bases and J lost 3; bases outside the gene matches: 7. The CDR3 sequence: CAISDWGGLAGEETQYF. The CDR3 DNA reads TGTGCCATCAGTGATTGGGGTGGACTAGCGGGGGAAGAGACCCAGTACTTC.

The CDR3 here is CSASGQVQNIQYF. The CDR3 region has the DNA TGCAGTGCCAGCGGACAGGTCCAAAACATTCAGTACTTC. J is TRBJ2-4 and V is TRBV20-1; 7 nucleotides agree with TRBD1. Looked up from germline, CDR1 is DFQATT and CDR2 is SNEGSKA (reference sequence). This CDR3 comprises 13 residues. V was pared by 6 bases and J by 5 bases, with 7 bases of the junction left unmatched.

This clonotype was found a few times. The chain combines TRBV10-3 with TRBJ2-7, with D possibly matching TRBD2 (6 bases). Germline CDR1 is ENHRY and CDR2 is SYGVKD. The CDR3 consists of 14 residues. V lost 5 bases and J lost 4, with 15 bases in between. CDR3 sequence: CAISMEGLGYEQYF. The CDR3 nucleotides read TGTGCCATCAGTATGGAGGGGCTGGGGTACGAGCAGTACTTC.

The J gene is TRBJ2-7, the V gene TRBV6-6; D not resolved. CDR1 is MNHNY and CDR2 is SVGAGI in the germline V gene (reference sequence). V dropped 5 bases and J dropped 6 bases, with 14 bases sitting between them. The CDR3 loop spans 13 amino acids. CDR3 in amino acids: CASSDPNKGEQYF. In DNA form, the CDR3 reads TGTGCCAGCAGTGACCCAAATAAGGGCGAGCAGTACTTC.

There are a few counts of this clonotype. The genes are TRBV20-1 and TRBJ2-3; 7 bases map to TRBD2. With V trimmed by 6 bases and J by 3 bases, 15 bases remained unmatched. The germline gives CDR1 DFQATT, CDR2 SNEGSKA (reference sequence). The CDR3 is 16 residues long. The CDR3 loop is CSARDPGRIRTDTQYF. CDR3 sequence (DNA): TGCAGTGCCCGAGACCCCGGGAGGATCCGAACAGATACGCAGTATTTT.

The chain uses TRBV5-5 and TRBJ1-5; perhaps TRBD1 as D (6 bases). This CDR3 is 16 amino acids long. V was clipped by 1 base and J by 0 bases, with 11 bases between them. The V gene's germline CDR1 is SGHKS and CDR2 YYEKEE (reference sequence). As DNA, the CDR3 is TGTGCCAGCAGCTTGAGACAGGTTTATAGCAATCAGCCCCAGCATTTT. Translation gives CASSLRQVYSNQPQHF.

This clonotype was counted ten times or more. The chain carries TRBV12-3 or TRBV12-4 and TRBJ2-1; D not resolved. Trimming took off 6 bases at V and 4 bases at J, with 10 bases between the two ends. The CDR3 is made up of 13 amino acids. The CDR3 DNA sequence: TGTGCCAGCAGGGGCAGGCTTTACAATGAGCAGTTCTTC. Its protein is CASRGRLYNEQFF.

CDR3 sequence: CSATRLATDTQYF. The DNA of the CDR3 is TGCAGTGCTACCCGACTAGCAACAGATACGCAGTATTTT. The gene calls are TRBV20-1 and TRBJ2-3; 7 bases match TRBD2. This CDR3 contains 13 residues. Germline assignment: CDR1 DFQATT and CDR2 SNEGSKA (reference sequence). The J segment lost 3 bases and the V segment lost 4 bases, leaving 4 bases of the junction unmatched.

In its sample, this clonotype was seen many times. The chain recombines TRBV11-2 with TRBJ2-1, with a weak D call TRBD1 (5 bases). CDR3 size: 15 residues. From germline, CDR1 is SGHAT and CDR2 FQNNGV. The V gene lost 6 bases and the J gene lost 4 bases, with 16 bases spanning the gap. The CDR3, as DNA: TGTGCCAGCAGTACAGACAGATATACGTACAATGAGCAGTTCTTC. Its protein product is CASSTDRYTYNEQFF.

J is TRBJ2-7 and V is TRBV30, with 11 nucleotides matching TRBD2. Germline V gene lookup returns CDR1 GTSNPN and CDR2 SVGIG (reference sequence). There are 14 residues in the CDR3. V dropped 4 bases and J dropped 6; count of bases not matched to a gene: 8. CDR3 protein: CAWKGLGLAGEQYF. In DNA form, the CDR3 reads TGTGCCTGGAAGGGCCTCGGACTAGCGGGCGAGCAGTACTTC.

V and J are TRBV12-3 or TRBV12-4 and TRBJ2-3; 14 nucleotides match TRBD2. Trimming took 5 bases from V and 2 from J; bases not matched to a gene: 6. The CDR3 is 17 amino acids. CDR3 in DNA: TGTGCCAGCAGTCCTTGGACTAGCGGGGGGTACACAGATACGCAGTATTTT. It encodes CASSPWTSGGYTDTQYF.

The table lists this clonotype with a few counts. The CDR3 loop is CASSFRDGQLGEQYF. The CDR3 DNA sequence: TGTGCCAGCAGTTTCCGGGACGGCCAATTGGGTGAGCAGTACTTC. The chain recombines TRBV12-3 or TRBV12-4 with TRBJ2-7, with D possibly called TRBD1 or TRBD2 (5 bases each). The CDR3 loop spans 15 amino acids. V was cut by 3 bases and J by 7 bases, with 19 bases left in between.

The chain links TRBV4-3 to TRBJ2-7; D possibly matches TRBD1 or TRBD2 (6 bases each). Trimming pared 4 bases from V and 6 bases from J, leaving 19 bases between. The CDR3 is made up of 15 amino acids. Germline V gene data show CDR1 as LGHNA and CDR2 as YSLEER. The DNA of the CDR3 is TGCGCCAGCAGCCGGAGGGCAGGGGCTTTCTCCGAGCAGTACTTC. This encodes CASSRRAGAFSEQYF.

This clonotype turned up a few times. The chain uses TRBV20-1 and TRBJ1-5, with a weak D call TRBD1 (5 bases). This CDR3 region has 13 residues. The V gene's germline CDR1 is DFQATT and CDR2 SNEGSKA (reference sequence). V was shortened by 2 bases and J by 3 bases, with 8 bases between the two germline ends. The CDR3 coding sequence is TGCAGTGCTAGACAGGGAAACAATCAGCCCCAGCATTTT. Translated: CSARQGNNQPQHF.

This clonotype was seen many times. The V gene is TRBV6-5, the J gene TRBJ2-7; D not resolved. This CDR3 comprises 13 residues. V lost 3 bases to trimming and J lost 2 bases, with 8 bases between them. Germline-derived CDR1 and CDR2 are MNHEY and SVGAGI. CDR3 in amino acids: CASSYRSAYEQYF. The CDR3 DNA sequence: TGTGCCAGCAGTTATCGTTCAGCCTACGAGCAGTACTTC.

The J gene is TRBJ1-3, the V gene TRBV20-1, with D possibly being TRBD1 (5 bases). Germline assignment: CDR1 DFQATT and CDR2 SNEGSKA (reference sequence). The V and J ends lost 5 bases and 4 bases respectively, with 15 bases between them. The CDR3 runs to 14 residues. The CDR3 nucleotides are TGCAGTGCTCGTCCAGGGCCGGCCGGAAACACCATATATTTT. Amino acids: CSARPGPAGNTIYF.